Here is one T cell receptor (beta chain) with its context. As handled by the study authors: Using reference gene primer amplification, nucleated cell counts were estimated. Profiling relied on immunoSEQ multiplex PCR, and the TCRdb table lists in-frame clones only, not all of them. The V and J calls and clone size were taken over from that table, and D and trimming were inferred from the DNA. The data hold over 200,000 clones, with more than 70% observed a single time. Losses at the gene ends were 3 bases for V and 6 bases for J; bases not matched to a gene: 1. Germline lookup yields CDR1 KGHSH and CDR2 LQKENI. The CDR3 runs 14 residues. The source of the sample is a study of blood T cell repertoires in COVID-19.

The V and J genes are TRBV18 and TRBJ1-4; the match to TRBD1 covers 10 bases. Sequenced material: peripheral blood. The receptor comes from a woman aged 60-75 years with acute or convalescent COVID-19. The CDR3 DNA reads TGTGCCAGCTCACCCGGGACAGGGGATGAAAAACTGTTTTTT. Residues: CASSPGTGDEKLFF. Looking up the rest from reference TRBV18 and TRBJ1-4 gives the full variable domain: NAGVMQNPRHLVRRRGQEARLRCSPMKGHSHVYWYRQLPEEGLKFMVYLQKENIIDESGMPKERFSAEFPKEGPSILRIQQVVRGDSAAYFCASSPGTGDEKLFFGSGTQLSVL.